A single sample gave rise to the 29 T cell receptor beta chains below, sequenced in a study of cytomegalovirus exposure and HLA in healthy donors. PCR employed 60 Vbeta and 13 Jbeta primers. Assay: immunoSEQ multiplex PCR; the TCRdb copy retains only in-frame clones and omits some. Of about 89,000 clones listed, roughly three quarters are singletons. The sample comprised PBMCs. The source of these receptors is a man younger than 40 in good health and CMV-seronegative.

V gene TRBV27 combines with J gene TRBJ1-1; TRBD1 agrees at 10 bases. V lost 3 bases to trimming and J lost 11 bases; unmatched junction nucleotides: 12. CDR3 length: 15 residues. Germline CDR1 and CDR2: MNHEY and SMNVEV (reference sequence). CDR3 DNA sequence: TGTGCCAGCAGTTTTTGGGGACAGGGGAGCAGTTTTGCTTTCTTT. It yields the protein CASSFWGQGSSFAFF.

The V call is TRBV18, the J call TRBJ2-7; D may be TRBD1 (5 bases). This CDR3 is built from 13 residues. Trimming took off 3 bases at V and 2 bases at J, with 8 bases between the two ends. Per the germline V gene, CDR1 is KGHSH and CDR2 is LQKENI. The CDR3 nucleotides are TGTGCCAGCTCACCGAGCAGGGCCTACGAGCAGTACTTC. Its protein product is CASSPSRAYEQYF.

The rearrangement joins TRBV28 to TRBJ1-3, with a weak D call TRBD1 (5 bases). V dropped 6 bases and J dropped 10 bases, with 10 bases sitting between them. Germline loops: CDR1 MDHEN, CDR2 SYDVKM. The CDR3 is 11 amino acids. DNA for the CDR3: TGTGCCAGCAGGACAGAAATAACCATATATTTT. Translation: CASRTEITIYF.

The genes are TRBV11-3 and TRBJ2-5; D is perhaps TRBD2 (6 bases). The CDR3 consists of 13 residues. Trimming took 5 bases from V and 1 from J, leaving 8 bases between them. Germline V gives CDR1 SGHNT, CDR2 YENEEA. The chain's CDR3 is CASSPGGQETQYF. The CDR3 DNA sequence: TGTGCCAGCAGCCCCGGGGGCCAAGAGACCCAGTACTTC.

CDR3 amino acids: CASSLSGSPYEQYF. CDR3 DNA sequence: TGTGCCAGCAGTCTTAGCGGGAGCCCCTACGAGCAGTACTTC. V usage is TRBV28 and J usage is TRBJ2-7, with 9 bases matching TRBD2. From germline, CDR1 is MDHEN and CDR2 SYDVKM. The CDR3 is 14 amino acids. With V trimmed by 5 bases and J by 2 bases, 4 bases remained unmatched.

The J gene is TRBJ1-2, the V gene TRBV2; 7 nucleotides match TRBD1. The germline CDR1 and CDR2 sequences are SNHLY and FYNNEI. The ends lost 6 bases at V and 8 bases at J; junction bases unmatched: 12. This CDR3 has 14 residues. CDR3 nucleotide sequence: TGTGCCAGCAGCTATAGACCGGGACAGAAGGGCTACACCTTC. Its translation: CASSYRPGQKGYTF.

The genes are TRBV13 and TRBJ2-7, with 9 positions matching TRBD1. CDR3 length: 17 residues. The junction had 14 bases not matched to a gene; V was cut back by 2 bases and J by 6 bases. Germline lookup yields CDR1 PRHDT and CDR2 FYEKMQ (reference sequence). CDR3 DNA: TGTGCCAGCAGCTTAATGAATAGGGACAGGGTTCATCGCGAGCAGTACTTC. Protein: CASSLMNRDRVHREQYF.

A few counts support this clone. The CDR3 region is CASSLGSTGIDIQYF. CDR3 nucleotide sequence: TGCGCCAGCAGCTTGGGGTCCACAGGGATTGACATTCAGTACTTC. This rearrangement joins TRBV5-1 to TRBJ2-4; tentatively, D is TRBD1 (6 bases). CDR3 length: 15 amino acids. The germline CDR1 and CDR2 sequences are SGHRS and YFSETQ. The V gene lost 0 bases and the J gene lost 8 bases, with 15 bases spanning the gap.

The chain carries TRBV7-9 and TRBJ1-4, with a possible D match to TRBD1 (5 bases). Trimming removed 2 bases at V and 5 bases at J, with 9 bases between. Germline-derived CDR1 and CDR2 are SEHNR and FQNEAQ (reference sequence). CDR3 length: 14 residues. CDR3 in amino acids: CASSLPQGNEKLFF. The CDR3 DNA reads TGTGCCAGCAGCTTACCCCAGGGAAATGAAAAACTGTTTTTT.

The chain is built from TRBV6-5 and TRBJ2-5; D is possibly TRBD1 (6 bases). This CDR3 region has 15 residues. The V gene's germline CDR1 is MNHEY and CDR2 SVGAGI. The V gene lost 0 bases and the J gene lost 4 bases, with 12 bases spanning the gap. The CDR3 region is CASSYSWGPGETQYF. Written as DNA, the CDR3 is TGTGCCAGCAGTTACTCCTGGGGGCCGGGAGAGACCCAGTACTTC.

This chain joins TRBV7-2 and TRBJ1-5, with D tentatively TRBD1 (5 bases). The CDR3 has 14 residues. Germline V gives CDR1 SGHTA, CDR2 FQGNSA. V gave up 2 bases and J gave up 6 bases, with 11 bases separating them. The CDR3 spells CASSLNQGSQPQHF. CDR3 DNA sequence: TGTGCCAGCAGCTTAAATCAGGGCTCTCAGCCCCAGCATTTT.

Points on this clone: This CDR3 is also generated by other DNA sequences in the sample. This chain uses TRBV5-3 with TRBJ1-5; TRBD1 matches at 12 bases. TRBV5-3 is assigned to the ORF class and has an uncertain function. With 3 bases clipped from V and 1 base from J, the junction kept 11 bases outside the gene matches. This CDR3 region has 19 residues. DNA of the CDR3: TGTGCCAGAAGCTGGGGCGGGACAGGGGGCGGCTGGAGCAATCAGCCCCAGCATTTT. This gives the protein CARSWGGTGGGWSNQPQHF.

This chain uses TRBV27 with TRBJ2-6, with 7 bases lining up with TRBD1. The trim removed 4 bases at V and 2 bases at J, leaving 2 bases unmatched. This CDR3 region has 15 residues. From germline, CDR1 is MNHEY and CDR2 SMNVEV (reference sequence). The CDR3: CASSSTGAGANVLTF. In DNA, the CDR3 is TGTGCCAGCAGTTCTACAGGGGCTGGGGCCAACGTCCTGACTTTC.

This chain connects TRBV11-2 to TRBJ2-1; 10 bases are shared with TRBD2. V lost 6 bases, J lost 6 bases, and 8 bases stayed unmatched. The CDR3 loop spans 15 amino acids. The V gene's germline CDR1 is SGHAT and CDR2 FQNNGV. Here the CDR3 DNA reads TGTGCCAGCAGTCCTCTAGCGGGAGCCCTCAATGAGCAGTTCTTC. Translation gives CASSPLAGALNEQFF.

The CDR3 here is CASRSDLGLQRGNEQFF. The CDR3 nucleotides read TGTGCCAGCAGATCAGATCTGGGACTACAAAGGGGGAATGAGCAGTTCTTC. The rearrangement links TRBV7-8 to TRBJ2-1; tentatively, D is TRBD2 (7 bases). V was trimmed by 6 bases and J by 7 bases, leaving 25 bases between them. The CDR3 runs 17 residues. Germline values: CDR1 SGHVS, CDR2 FQNEAQ.

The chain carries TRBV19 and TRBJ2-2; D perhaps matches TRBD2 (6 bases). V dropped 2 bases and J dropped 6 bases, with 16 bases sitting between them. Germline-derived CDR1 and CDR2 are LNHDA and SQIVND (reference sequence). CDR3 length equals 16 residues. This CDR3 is CASSIQFGGTPGELFF. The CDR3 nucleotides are TGTGCCAGTAGTATACAGTTCGGAGGGACCCCCGGGGAGCTGTTTTTT.

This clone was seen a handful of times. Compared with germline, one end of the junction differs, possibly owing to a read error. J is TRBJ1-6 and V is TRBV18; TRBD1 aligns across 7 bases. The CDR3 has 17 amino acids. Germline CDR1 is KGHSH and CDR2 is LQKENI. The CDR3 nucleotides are TGTGCCAGCTCAGTGGGACAGCCGAGCTCCTATAATTCCCCCCTCCACTTT. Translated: CASSVGQPSSYNSPLHF.

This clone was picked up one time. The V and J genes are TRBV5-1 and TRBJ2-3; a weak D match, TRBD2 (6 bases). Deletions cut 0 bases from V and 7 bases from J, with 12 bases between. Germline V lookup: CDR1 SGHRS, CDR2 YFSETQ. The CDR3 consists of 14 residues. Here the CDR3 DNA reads TGCGCCAGCAGCTTGGCGCCGGGACTTAATACGCAGTATTTT. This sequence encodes CASSLAPGLNTQYF.

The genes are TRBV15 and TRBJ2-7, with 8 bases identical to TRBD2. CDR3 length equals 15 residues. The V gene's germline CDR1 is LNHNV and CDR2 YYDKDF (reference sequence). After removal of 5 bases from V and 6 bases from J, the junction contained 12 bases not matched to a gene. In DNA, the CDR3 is TGTGCCACCAGCCTCCGGGAGGGACTAGTGGGCGAGCAGTACTTC. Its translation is CATSLREGLVGEQYF.

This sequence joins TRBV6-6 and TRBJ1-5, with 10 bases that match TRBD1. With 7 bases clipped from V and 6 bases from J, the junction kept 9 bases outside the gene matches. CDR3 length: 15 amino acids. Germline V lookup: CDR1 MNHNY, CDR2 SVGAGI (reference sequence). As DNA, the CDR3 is TGTGCCAGCACTCCCCCCCGGACAGGGGGTCAGCCCCAGCATTTT. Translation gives CASTPPRTGGQPQHF.

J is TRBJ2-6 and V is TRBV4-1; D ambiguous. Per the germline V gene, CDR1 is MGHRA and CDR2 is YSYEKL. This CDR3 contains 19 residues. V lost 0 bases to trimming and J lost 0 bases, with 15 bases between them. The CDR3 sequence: CASSQESGSRISGANVLTF. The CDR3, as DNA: TGCGCCAGCAGCCAAGAATCAGGTTCTCGAATCTCTGGGGCCAACGTCCTGACTTTC.

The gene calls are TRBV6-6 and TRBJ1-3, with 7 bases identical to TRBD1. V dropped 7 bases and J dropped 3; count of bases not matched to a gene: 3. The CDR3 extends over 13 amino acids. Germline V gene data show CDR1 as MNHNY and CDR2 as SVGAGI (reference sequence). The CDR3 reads CASTQGGGNTIYF. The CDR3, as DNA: TGTGCCAGCACTCAGGGGGGTGGAAACACCATATATTTT.

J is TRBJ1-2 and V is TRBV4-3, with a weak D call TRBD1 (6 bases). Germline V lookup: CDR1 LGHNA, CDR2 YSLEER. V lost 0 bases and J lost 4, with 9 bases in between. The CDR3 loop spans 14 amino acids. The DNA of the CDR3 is TGCGCCAGCAGCCAAGATCAGGGGCGCTATGGCTACACCTTC. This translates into CASSQDQGRYGYTF.

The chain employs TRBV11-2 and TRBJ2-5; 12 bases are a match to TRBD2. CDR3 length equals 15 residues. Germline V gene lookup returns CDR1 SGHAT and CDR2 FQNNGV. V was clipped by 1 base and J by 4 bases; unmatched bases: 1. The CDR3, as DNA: TGTGCCAGCAGCTTAGGACTAGCGGGAGCAGAGACCCAGTACTTC. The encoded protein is CASSLGLAGAETQYF.

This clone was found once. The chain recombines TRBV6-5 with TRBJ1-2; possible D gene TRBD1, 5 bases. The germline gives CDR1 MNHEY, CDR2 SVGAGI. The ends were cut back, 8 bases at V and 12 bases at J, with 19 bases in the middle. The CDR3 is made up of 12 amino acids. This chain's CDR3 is CASGRGGALNTF. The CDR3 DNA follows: TGTGCCAGCGGCCGGGGGGGTGCGCTAAACACCTTC.

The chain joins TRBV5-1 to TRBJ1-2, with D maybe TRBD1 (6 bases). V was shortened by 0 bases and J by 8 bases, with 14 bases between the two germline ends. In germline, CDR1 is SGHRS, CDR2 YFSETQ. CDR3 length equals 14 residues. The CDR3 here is CASSLGNRDRGYTF. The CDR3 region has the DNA TGCGCCAGCAGCTTGGGCAACAGGGATCGCGGCTACACCTTC.

CDR3 bases: TGTGCCAGCAGTTTAACAGGGTACGTGGATTCACCCCTCCACTTT. Amino acids: CASSLTGYVDSPLHF. V and J are TRBV11-2 and TRBJ1-6; tentatively, D is TRBD1 (6 bases). The CDR3 extends over 15 amino acids. Trimming stripped 6 bases from V and 8 bases from J, with 17 bases between. The germline CDR1 and CDR2 sequences are SGHAT and FQNNGV.

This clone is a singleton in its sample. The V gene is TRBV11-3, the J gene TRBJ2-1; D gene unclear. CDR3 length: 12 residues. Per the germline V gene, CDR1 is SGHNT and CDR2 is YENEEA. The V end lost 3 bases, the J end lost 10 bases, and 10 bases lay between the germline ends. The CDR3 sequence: CASSLGDREQFF. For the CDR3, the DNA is TGTGCCAGCAGCTTGGGCGACCGGGAGCAGTTCTTC.

This CDR3 reads CASSSRGAGGPDFSDLDPKYF. The CDR3 region has the DNA TGTGCCAGCAGTTCCCGGGGTGCGGGAGGGCCGGATTTTTCCGATCTCGATCCCAAGTATTTT. The rearrangement uses TRBV28 and TRBJ2-3; TRBD2 matches 9 bases. This CDR3 region has 21 residues. Germline CDR1 reads MDHEN; CDR2 reads SYDVKM. The V and J ends lost 4 bases and 13 bases, in that order; junction bases with no gene match: 33.